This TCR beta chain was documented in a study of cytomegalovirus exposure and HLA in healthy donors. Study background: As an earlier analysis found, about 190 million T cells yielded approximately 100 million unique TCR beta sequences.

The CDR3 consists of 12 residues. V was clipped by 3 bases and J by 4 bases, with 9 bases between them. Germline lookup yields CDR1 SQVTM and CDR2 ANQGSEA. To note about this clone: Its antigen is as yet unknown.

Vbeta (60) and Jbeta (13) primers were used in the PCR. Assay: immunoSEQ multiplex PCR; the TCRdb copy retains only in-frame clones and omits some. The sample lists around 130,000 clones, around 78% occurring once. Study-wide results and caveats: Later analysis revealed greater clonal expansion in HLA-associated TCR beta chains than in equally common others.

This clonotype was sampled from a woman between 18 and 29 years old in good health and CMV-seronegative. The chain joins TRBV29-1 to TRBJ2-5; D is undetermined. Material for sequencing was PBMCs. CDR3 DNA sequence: TGCAGCGTTGAGATGCCAGGAGAGACCCAGTACTTC. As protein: CSVEMPGETQYF.